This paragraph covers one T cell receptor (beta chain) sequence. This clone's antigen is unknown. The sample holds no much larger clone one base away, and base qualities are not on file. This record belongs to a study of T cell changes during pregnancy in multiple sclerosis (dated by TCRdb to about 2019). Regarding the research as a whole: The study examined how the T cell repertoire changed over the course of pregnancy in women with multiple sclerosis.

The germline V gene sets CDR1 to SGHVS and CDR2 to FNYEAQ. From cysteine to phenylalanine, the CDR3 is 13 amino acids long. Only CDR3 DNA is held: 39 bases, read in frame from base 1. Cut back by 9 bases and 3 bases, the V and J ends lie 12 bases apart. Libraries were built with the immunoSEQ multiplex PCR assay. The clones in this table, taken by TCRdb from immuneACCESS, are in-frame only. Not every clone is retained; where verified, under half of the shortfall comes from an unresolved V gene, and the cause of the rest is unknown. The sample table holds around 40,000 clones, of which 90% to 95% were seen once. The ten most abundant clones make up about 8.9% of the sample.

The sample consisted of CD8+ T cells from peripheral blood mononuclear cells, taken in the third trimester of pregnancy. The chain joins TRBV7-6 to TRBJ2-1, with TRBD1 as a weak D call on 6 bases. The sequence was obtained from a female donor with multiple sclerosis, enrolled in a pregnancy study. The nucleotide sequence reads TGTGCCAGTACAGGGCCAAACTACAATGAGCAGTTCTTC. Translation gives CASTGPNYNEQFF.